The clone carrying this T cell receptor beta chain was counted many times. Its matching antigen is unknown. CDR1 is SQVTM, CDR2 ANQGSEA, per germline. The ends were cut back, 3 bases at V and 0 bases at J, with 9 bases in the middle. CDR3 size: 13 residues. Each cDNA held unique molecular identifiers, and template switching gave it a universal primer site. TCRdb independently ran MiXCR on the 5' RACE reads; one entry per CDR3 protein. The sample has hundreds of thousands of distinct CDR3 sequences; approximately 9% are singletons. This entry belongs to a study of identical twins. General observations from the study: The study found weaker excess twin sharing in beta out-of-frame sequences. The authors drew conclusions from cross-sectional statistical analysis rather than following the same donors.

These same data were also listed under a study on yellow fever vaccine responses in identical twins. That paper notes: The T cell response to vaccination in identical twins was reportedly partly convergent and partly personalized.

The specimen was PBMCs. The V gene is TRBV29-1, the J gene TRBJ2-7; D perhaps matches TRBD1 (6 bases). The sequence was collected from a woman between 18 and 30 years old in good health. The CDR3 sequence is CSVDDRYSYEQYF. CDR3 in DNA: TGCAGCGTTGATGACAGGTACTCCTACGAGCAGTACTTC.